These T cell receptor beta chains were read from a single sample in a study of blood T cell repertoires in COVID-19. Assay used: immunoSEQ multiplex PCR; TCRdb lists only in-frame clones, some missing. The table records more than 85,000 clones, about 81% of them present only once. Sequences were obtained from peripheral blood. These receptors all come from an elderly man with acute or convalescent COVID-19. Both conserved end residues are part of each CDR3. A D gene is named only where the DNA matches it firmly. Expanded clones are given a class, and other clones once, few, many or no size at all.

j_call cdr3_length clone_size d_call v_call cdr3_nt cdr3_aa
TRBJ1-1 15 . . TRBV4-1 TGCGCCAGCAGCCAAGCGGGCAGGGGTATCACTGAAGCTTTCTTT CASSQAGRGITEAFF
TRBJ2-7 16 . . TRBV27 TGTGCCAGCAGCTATGTCCTCGGGCAGGGTTTTTACGAGCAGTACTTC CASSYVLGQGFYEQYF
TRBJ1-4 15 once . TRBV6-6 TGTGCCAGCAGACATGACGACAGAACTAATGAAAAACTGTTTTTT CASRHDDRTNEKLFF
TRBJ1-2 16 . . TRBV7-8 TGTGCCAGCAGCTTAGCGGGAGGGATTTTGGGCTATGGCTACACCTTC CASSLAGGILGYGYTF
TRBJ2-7 19 once TRBD2 TRBV14 TGTGCCAGCAGCCAAGGCGGACTAGCGGGTTACCGCGGCTCCTACGAGCAGTACTTC CASSQGGLAGYRGSYEQYF
TRBJ1-1 14 . . TRBV5-1 TGCGCCAGCAGCTTGGGCAGGGTGAGGACTGAAGCTTTCTTT CASSLGRVRTEAFF
TRBJ1-3 14 . TRBD1 TRBV19 TGTGCCAGTAGGAATCAGGGGGCGCGGAACACCATATATTTT CASRNQGARNTIYF
TRBJ1-1 15 few . TRBV11-2 TGTGCCAGCAGCTTAAGGGGCTTGTCAAACACTGAAGCTTTCTTT CASSLRGLSNTEAFF
TRBJ1-3 18 . . TRBV3-1/TRBV3-2 TGTGCCAGCAGCCATCCTCTCAGGGGTCCAACTTCGGTACACACCATATATTTT CASSHPLRGPTSVHTIYF
TRBJ2-1 17 . . TRBV2 TGTGCCAGCAGTGAATTAGGTCGCAAGTCAAGGAGGGATGAGCAGTTCTTC CASSELGRKSRRDEQFF
TRBJ2-2 15 . . TRBV4-3 TGCGCCAGCAGCCAAGTCACGGGGAACACCGGGGAGCTGTTTTTT CASSQVTGNTGELFF
TRBJ2-3 15 . TRBD1 TRBV18 TGTGCCAGCTCGGGACAGGGGCAGAGGACAGATACGCAGTATTTT CASSGQGQRTDTQYF
TRBJ2-3 14 . TRBD2 TRBV25-1 TGTGCCAGCAGACTAGCGGGGGGTGGAGATACGCAGTATTTT CASRLAGGGDTQYF
TRBJ1-6 14 . . TRBV7-2 TGTGCCAGCAGCTCCCACGGGATTAATTCACCCCTCCACTTT CASSSHGINSPLHF
TRBJ2-3 15 . . TRBV29-1 TGCAGCGTTGGTTTACTGCAGGCCTCCTCAGATACGCAGTATTTT CSVGLLQASSDTQYF
TRBJ1-2 16 . . TRBV4-3 TGCGCCAGCAGCCAAGCTGACAGCCCCGTTAACTATGGCTACACCTTC CASSQADSPVNYGYTF
TRBJ2-7 14 . TRBD2 TRBV5-5 TGTGCCAGCATCCCAGGACTAGCCCACTACGAGCAGTACTTC CASIPGLAHYEQYF
TRBJ2-4 15 . TRBD1 TRBV24-1 TGTGCCACCAGTGATGGACAGGGGGGAGGAAACATTCAGTACTTC CATSDGQGGGNIQYF
TRBJ1-5 13 . . TRBV28 TGTGCCAGCAGGAATACAGGGAATCAGCCCCAGCATTTT CASRNTGNQPQHF
TRBJ1-4 15 . . TRBV7-2 TGTGCCAGCAGCGTCTGGGCTGCAACTAATGAAAAACTGTTTTTT CASSVWAATNEKLFF
TRBJ2-7 14 . . TRBV9 TGTGCCAGCAGCGTGGGAGCGGACCTCTACGAGCAGTACTTC CASSVGADLYEQYF
TRBJ2-1 17 . . TRBV11-2 TGTGCCAGCAGCTTAGATCCCCCGGGAGTCTCCTACAATGAGCAGTTCTTC CASSLDPPGVSYNEQFF
TRBJ1-5 15 . . TRBV18 TGTGCCAGCTCACCACCGAAGGGCAGGGATCAGCCCCAGCATTTT CASSPPKGRDQPQHF
TRBJ2-2 14 few . TRBV19 TGTGCCAGTAGTAGCGCTATTGAAACCGGGGAGCTGTTTTTT CASSSAIETGELFF